This TCR beta chain was captured in a study of CD8 T cells in ankylosing spondylitis. Findings of the study overall: One TCR beta motif, made up of roughly eight highly homologous variants, appeared characteristic of ankylosing spondylitis blood. Researchers report that disease-linked clones proved CD8+ and relatively rare in peripheral blood. There was reportedly significant enrichment of clones that were disease-linked in matched ankylosing spondylitis synovial fluid. In reactive arthritis synovial fluid and blood, some motif variants had been reported before.

A few counts support this clonotype. The antigen remains undetermined. The CDR3 extends over 12 amino acids. V was trimmed by 6 bases and J by 5 bases, leaving 7 bases between them. Generation of TCR beta libraries employed quantitative 5'-RACE incorporating molecular barcodes. TCRdb re-derived calls from the 5' RACE reads in MiXCR, one entry per CDR3 protein. The table has some 140,000 distinct CDR3 sequences, about a sixth seen once. The sequenced sample consisted of blood, either unsorted or a sorted T cell fraction (not recorded which). This TCR came from a male donor with ankylosing spondylitis. The chain combines TRBV12-3 or TRBV12-4 with TRBJ1-4, with no clear D. CDR3 in amino acids: CASRADNEKLFF. CDR3 coding DNA: TGTGCCAGCAGGGCAGACAATGAAAAACTGTTTTTT.